One and the same sample provided the 23 T cell receptor beta chains below, sequenced in a study of blood T cells in healthy people across ages. For the second PCR, which ran for about 7 to 11 cycles, a sample-barcoded 5' primer and a J-beta primer mix were used. One entry per CDR3 protein, called by TCRdb with MiXCR from the 5' RACE reads. This table holds about 800,000 distinct CDR3 sequences, 20% to 30% found once. These same records also appear under a second study, on T cells of mothers and their children.

Sample: blood. These receptor sequences come from a boy between 10 and 17 years old in good health.

The table lists this clonotype with a count of one. The chain has TRBV5-1 and TRBJ2-6; D is perhaps TRBD1 (6 bases). Germline V gene sequence: CDR1 SGHRS, CDR2 YFSETQ. V lost 1 base and J lost 4, with 21 bases in between. There are 19 residues in the CDR3. In nucleotides, the CDR3 is TGCGCCAGCAGCTTGACCTCGTTGGGGGCGCGTACCGGGGCCAACGTCCTGACTTTC. This translates into CASSLTSLGARTGANVLTF. Combining the CDR3 with reference TRBV5-1 and TRBJ2-6 gives the whole variable domain KAGVTQTPRYLIKTRGQQVTLSCSPISGHRSVSWYQQTPGQGLQFLFEYFSETQRNKGNFPGRFSGRQFSNSRSEMNVSTLELGDSALYLCASSLTSLGARTGANVLTFGAGSRLTVL.

The V gene is TRBV6-5, the J gene TRBJ2-2; a weak D match, TRBD1 (5 bases). The germline V and J ends were trimmed by 7 bases and 4 bases, with 13 bases remaining between them. The CDR3 spans 14 residues. CDR1 and CDR2 from the germline V gene are MNHEY and SVGAGI. This chain's CDR3 is CASKGPGFTGELFF. DNA for the CDR3: TGTGCCAGCAAGGGGCCAGGTTTCACCGGGGAGCTGTTTTTT.

This clonotype occurred a few times. The chain couples TRBV28 to TRBJ2-3; perhaps TRBD2 as D (6 bases). CDR3 size: 16 residues. The ends were cut back, 3 bases at V and 0 bases at J, with 13 bases in the middle. CDR1 and CDR2 (germline): MDHEN, SYDVKM. The CDR3 bases are TGTGCCAGCAGTTTGGCGGGGCCCATAAGCACAGATACGCAGTATTTT. Its translation: CASSLAGPISTDTQYF.

The chain couples TRBV7-3 to TRBJ2-3; 15 bases align to TRBD2. The trim removed 5 bases at V and 5 bases at J, leaving 11 bases unmatched. This CDR3 contains 18 residues. Germline values: CDR1 SGHTA, CDR2 FQGTGA. CDR3 nucleotides: TGTGCCAGCAGCCCCTCACGGACTAGCGGGGGGGAGGTAGATACGCAGTATTTT. Translating gives CASSPSRTSGGEVDTQYF.

The chain employs TRBV28 and TRBJ1-1; D uncertain. The CDR3 sequence is 15 residues long. Trimming removed 1 base at V and 3 bases at J, with 12 bases between. Germline CDR1 is MDHEN and CDR2 is SYDVKM. This CDR3 is CASSLFPRPYTEAFF. CDR3 DNA sequence: TGTGCCAGCAGTTTATTCCCCAGGCCCTACACTGAAGCTTTCTTT.

The chain uses TRBV6-1 and TRBJ1-3; possible D gene TRBD1, 6 bases. Trimming pared 7 bases from V and 0 bases from J, leaving 13 bases between. Germline V gene data show CDR1 as MNHNS and CDR2 as SASEGT. The CDR3 is 15 residues long. The CDR3 DNA is TGTGCCAGCACCGAAGGGGGTTTCTCTGGAAACACCATATATTTT. It yields the protein CASTEGGFSGNTIYF.

This clonotype was counted between two and nine times. The chain recombines TRBV10-3 with TRBJ2-1; D gene ambiguous. Germline V gene sequence: CDR1 ENHRY, CDR2 SYGVKD. This CDR3 is built from 13 residues. Trimming took off 1 base at V and 3 bases at J, with 4 bases between the two ends. The CDR3 DNA reads as TGTGCCATCAGTGAGTTTAGCTACAATGAGCAGTTCTTC. Its translation is CAISEFSYNEQFF.

The V and J genes are TRBV4-3 and TRBJ1-5; perhaps TRBD1 as D (5 bases). Germline V CDR1 and CDR2: LGHNA, YSLEER. The CDR3 consists of 15 residues. Between the trimmed V and J ends, which lost 1 base and 2 bases, there was a span of 9 bases. CDR3 coding DNA: TGCGCCAGCAGCCAAGCAGGGTGCGGCAATCAGCCCCAGCATTTT. Translated: CASSQAGCGNQPQHF.

In its sample, this clonotype was seen a few times. The rearrangement uses TRBV12-3 or TRBV12-4 and TRBJ1-2, with TRBD1 matching 8 bases. This CDR3 region has 13 residues. The junction had 12 bases not matched to a gene; V was cut back by 4 bases and J by 14 bases. This chain's CDR3 is CASSSPSQGALTF. The DNA of the CDR3 is TGTGCCAGCAGTTCCCCCTCCCAGGGGGCGCTTACCTTC.

This clonotype has more than one count but fewer than ten. The genes are TRBV5-6 and TRBJ2-3, with 15 bases fitting TRBD2. Germline V gene data show CDR1 as SGHDT and CDR2 as YYEEEE. The CDR3 consists of 17 residues. V was clipped by 3 bases and J by 5 bases; unmatched bases: 7. The CDR3 DNA sequence: TGTGCCAGCAGCTCAGATATGGGACTAGCGGGAGGAGATACGCAGTATTTT. It yields the protein CASSSDMGLAGGDTQYF.

The chain carries TRBV6-5 and TRBJ1-2; D may be TRBD1 (5 bases). CDR1 is MNHEY, CDR2 SVGAGI, per germline. Between the trimmed V and J ends, which lost 0 bases and 2 bases, there was a span of 7 bases. There are 14 residues in the CDR3. The CDR3 DNA sequence: TGTGCCAGCAGTTACTCAGGGGCCAACTATGGCTACACCTTC. Its protein is CASSYSGANYGYTF.

V and J are TRBV5-1 and TRBJ1-5; D is undetermined. Deletions cut 4 bases from V and 2 bases from J, with 13 bases between. This CDR3 has 15 residues. CDR1 is SGHRS, CDR2 YFSETQ, per germline. The DNA of the CDR3 is TGCGCCAGCAGCCCCTTGGGATCGGGCAATCAGCCCCAGCATTTT. Its translation is CASSPLGSGNQPQHF.

The J gene is TRBJ2-7, the V gene TRBV29-1; 8 nucleotides line up with TRBD2. With 7 bases clipped from V and 2 bases from J, the junction kept 4 bases outside the gene matches. CDR3 length: 12 residues. CDR1 is SQVTM, CDR2 ANQGSEA, per germline. This chain's CDR3 is CSAGGGPYEQYF. DNA for the CDR3: TGCAGCGCCGGGGGGGGACCCTACGAGCAGTACTTC.

This chain links TRBV12-3 or TRBV12-4 with TRBJ1-5, with D possibly TRBD1 on 5 matching bases. V was clipped by 5 bases and J by 9 bases, with 11 bases between them. The CDR3 runs to 12 residues. The CDR3 coding sequence is TGTGCCAGCAGTGGGGGGGGTCTGCCCCAGCATTTT. Translation gives CASSGGGLPQHF.

The CDR3 loop reads CASSLISVRGIADEQYF. In DNA, the CDR3 is TGTGCCAGCAGCTTAATCAGTGTCAGGGGAATAGCTGACGAGCAGTACTTC. This chain links TRBV7-2 with TRBJ2-7, with D tentatively TRBD1 (6 bases). V was pared by 2 bases and J by 5 bases, with 22 bases between. Germline V lookup: CDR1 SGHTA, CDR2 FQGNSA. The CDR3 contains 17 residues.

CDR3 in DNA: TGTGCCAGCAGTTACTCGACAGGGGATCCCTACAATGAGCAGTTCTTC. Translated, it gives CASSYSTGDPYNEQFF. The chain couples TRBV6-5 to TRBJ2-1; 8 bases match TRBD1. The CDR3 spans 16 residues. CDR1 and CDR2 (germline): MNHEY, SVGAGI. V was clipped by 0 bases and J by 2 bases; unmatched bases: 3.

This clonotype was counted a single time. The rearrangement uses TRBV7-2 and TRBJ2-5; D is undetermined. V gave up 1 base and J gave up 5 bases, with 11 bases separating them. Germline lookup yields CDR1 SGHTA and CDR2 FQGNSA. This CDR3 has 14 amino acids. The chain's CDR3 is CASSLGSPWETQYF. In DNA form, the CDR3 reads TGTGCCAGCAGCTTAGGCTCCCCCTGGGAGACCCAGTACTTC.

This clonotype has a handful of counts. The chain combines TRBV12-3 or TRBV12-4 with TRBJ1-5; tentatively, D is TRBD1 (6 bases). This CDR3 has 15 residues. Trimming left V 6 bases short and J 3 bases short, with 15 bases between. CDR3 amino acids: CASSTGIQYNQPQHF. CDR3 coding DNA: TGTGCCAGCAGCACAGGGATACAATACAATCAGCCCCAGCATTTT.

This chain joins TRBV7-2 and TRBJ2-7; 11 bases fit TRBD2. The CDR3 covers 15 residues. V lost 5 bases, J lost 6 bases, and 9 bases stayed unmatched. Germline loops: CDR1 SGHTA, CDR2 FQGNSA. In DNA form, the CDR3 reads TGTGCCAGCAGCCAAGACATAGCGGGGGGGCCCGAGCAGTACTTC. Translating it yields CASSQDIAGGPEQYF. Supplemented by reference TRBV7-2 and TRBJ2-7, the full variable domain reads GAGVSQSPSNKVTEKGKDVELRCDPISGHTALYWYRQSLGQGLEFLIYFQGNSAPDKSGLPSDRFSAERTGGSVSTLTIQRTQQEDSAVYLCASSQDIAGGPEQYFGPGTRLTVT.

This clonotype came up a few times. The chain joins TRBV6-5 to TRBJ1-2, with TRBD1 identical over 10 bases. CDR3 length equals 14 residues. V lost 7 bases to trimming and J lost 5 bases; unmatched junction nucleotides: 7. Germline V CDR1 and CDR2: MNHEY, SVGAGI. The CDR3 reads CASTVDRGEYGYTF. CDR3 DNA: TGTGCCAGCACGGTGGACAGGGGGGAGTATGGCTACACCTTC.

This chain connects TRBV27 to TRBJ2-6; 9 nucleotides agree with TRBD1. V was clipped by 5 bases and J by 0 bases; unmatched bases: 8. The germline CDR1 and CDR2 sequences are MNHEY and SMNVEV (reference sequence). The CDR3 covers 18 residues. DNA of the CDR3: TGTGCCAGCAGTCCAACCGGGACAGGGCTCTCTGGGGCCAACGTCCTGACTTTC. Translated, it gives CASSPTGTGLSGANVLTF. Full variable domain (outside the CDR3, taken from reference TRBV27 and TRBJ2-6): EAQVTQNPRYLITVTGKKLTVTCSQNMNHEYMSWYRQDPGLGLRQIYYSMNVEVTDKGDVPEGYKVSRKEKRNFPLILESPSPNQTSLYFCASSPTGTGLSGANVLTFGAGSRLTVL.

The V gene is TRBV29-1, the J gene TRBJ2-3, with a weak D call TRBD1 (5 bases). The CDR3 is made up of 14 amino acids. Germline V gene data show CDR1 as SQVTM and CDR2 as ANQGSEA. Deletions cut 3 bases from V and 0 bases from J, with 10 bases between. The CDR3 bases are TGCAGCGTTGAGGCAGGGCTCAGCACAGATACGCAGTATTTT. Protein: CSVEAGLSTDTQYF.

The chain couples TRBV28 to TRBJ2-7, with D perhaps matching TRBD2 (5 bases). This CDR3 region has 15 residues. The germline CDR1 and CDR2 sequences are MDHEN and SYDVKM. Between the trimmed V and J ends, which lost 2 bases and 2 bases, there was a span of 13 bases. CDR3 sequence: CASSLVKAVTYEQYF. The CDR3 nucleotides read TGTGCCAGCAGTTTAGTAAAAGCGGTAACCTACGAGCAGTACTTC.